This is a list of T cell receptor beta chains from one sample in a study of blood T cell repertoires in COVID-19. Sequencing was performed with immunoSEQ multiplex PCR; in TCRdb, only in-frame clones are kept and a portion is missing. The sample carries around 110,000 clones, around nine tenths recorded once. Sequencing used peripheral blood. The receptors originated from a man aged 40-49 years with acute or convalescent COVID-19. The CDR3 runs from the conserved cysteine through the conserved F or W. The D gene is left open where the match is weak. Expanded clones get a size class; other rows say once, few or many, or leave the size out.

clone_size cdr3_length j_call v_call d_call cdr3_aa cdr3_nt
- 14 TRBJ2-4 TRBV6-6 TRBD1 CASTKRGRGNIQYF TGTGCCAGCACTAAAAGGGGGCGCGGAAACATTCAGTACTTC
- 15 TRBJ2-5 TRBV18 - CASSPYSLTQETQYF TGTGCCAGCTCACCCTATAGTTTAACCCAAGAGACCCAGTACTTC
- 13 TRBJ1-2 TRBV5-1 TRBD1 CASSGQTGDGYTF TGCGCCAGCAGCGGACAGACAGGGGATGGCTACACCTTC
- 15 TRBJ2-1 TRBV2 TRBD2 CASSEARAGGSEQFF TGTGCCAGCAGTGAAGCTCGGGCGGGAGGCAGTGAGCAGTTCTTC
once 15 TRBJ2-2 TRBV6-4 TRBD1 CASSVQGENTGELFF TGTGCCAGCAGTGTCCAGGGGGAGAACACCGGGGAGCTGTTTTTT
- 17 TRBJ2-6 TRBV18 TRBD1 CASSPGRGTFGANVLTF TGTGCCAGCTCACCAGGCAGGGGGACGTTTGGGGCCAACGTCCTGACTTTC
- 16 TRBJ1-6 TRBV5-1 - CARSAGPGGGNSPLHF TGCGCCCGCAGCGCGGGCCCGGGGGGGGGTAATTCACCCCTCCACTTT
once 14 TRBJ2-4 TRBV10-3 TRBD2 CAISEYGGSRIQYF TGTGCCATCAGTGAGTACGGGGGGAGTCGCATTCAGTACTTC
- 14 TRBJ1-2 TRBV7-8 - CASSLGVYLRGYTF TGTGCCAGCAGCTTAGGAGTATATTTGAGGGGCTACACCTTC
- 15 TRBJ1-2 TRBV24-1 TRBD1 CATSEGQGAGYGYTF TGTGCCACCAGTGAGGGCCAGGGGGCCGGCTATGGCTACACCTTC
- 14 TRBJ1-1 TRBV18 - CASSPRVQGTEAFF TGTGCCAGCTCACCACGGGTGCAGGGCACTGAAGCTTTCTTT
- 17 TRBJ2-1 TRBV5-6 TRBD1 CASSGWDRGGSYNEQFF TGTGCCAGCAGCGGCTGGGACAGGGGGGGCTCCTACAATGAGCAGTTCTTC
- 15 TRBJ1-6 TRBV19 TRBD1 CASTKDRVYNSPLHF TGTGCCAGTACCAAGGACAGGGTCTATAATTCACCCCTCCACTTT
- 14 TRBJ2-7 TRBV19 - CASTPRAGPYEQYF TGTGCCAGTACTCCCCGTGCAGGGCCCTACGAGCAGTACTTC
- 15 TRBJ1-1 TRBV7-9 TRBD1 CASSNGQGLGTEAFF TGTGCCAGCAGCAACGGACAGGGGTTGGGCACTGAAGCTTTCTTT
- 11 TRBJ2-1 TRBV15 - CATVTGREQFF TGTGCCACGGTCACTGGGCGTGAGCAGTTCTTC
- 13 TRBJ2-5 TRBV2 - CASSETSEETQYF TGTGCCAGCAGTGAAACGTCGGAAGAGACCCAGTACTTC
- 17 TRBJ2-3 TRBV6-4 TRBD2 CASSDSFSTSGADTQYF TGTGCCAGCAGTGACTCGTTTTCGACTAGCGGGGCAGATACGCAGTATTTT
- 14 TRBJ2-7 TRBV6-5 TRBD1 CASRPTGPPYEQYF TGTGCCAGCAGGCCGACAGGGCCACCCTACGAGCAGTACTTC
- 15 TRBJ1-1 TRBV7-9 - CASSSLQGPNTEAFF TGTGCCAGCAGCTCGCTCCAGGGCCCCAACACTGAAGCTTTCTTT
- 14 TRBJ1-1 TRBV29-1 TRBD1 CSVDMRTGNTEAFF TGCAGCGTTGACATGAGGACAGGGAACACTGAAGCTTTCTTT
- 14 TRBJ1-2 TRBV5-5 - CASSVTGGDYGYTF TGTGCCAGCAGTGTGACAGGTGGAGACTATGGCTACACCTTC
- 13 TRBJ2-1 TRBV7-9 TRBD1 CASQGALSNEQFF TGTGCCAGCCAGGGGGCGCTCAGCAATGAGCAGTTCTTC
- 16 TRBJ2-7 TRBV4-3 - CASSQEAGSISYEQYF TGCGCCAGCAGCCAAGAGGCGGGCTCAATCTCCTACGAGCAGTACTTC
- 16 TRBJ2-2 TRBV10-2 TRBD2 CASTLFAGGRAGELFF TGCGCCAGCACCTTGTTCGCGGGAGGTAGGGCCGGGGAGCTGTTTTTT
- 13 TRBJ2-1 TRBV20-1 TRBD2 CSASPSGRNEQFF TGCAGTGCTAGTCCAAGCGGGAGGAATGAGCAGTTCTTC
- 15 TRBJ1-5 TRBV29-1 - CSVTGGESSNQPQHF TGCAGCGTCACGGGGGGGGAATCGTCCAATCAGCCCCAGCATTTT
- 15 TRBJ2-2 TRBV3-1/TRBV3-2 - CASSHQVTNTGELFF TGTGCCAGCAGCCACCAGGTAACGAACACCGGGGAGCTGTTTTTT
few 15 TRBJ2-1 TRBV19 - CASSIEASEYNEQFF TGTGCCAGTAGTATAGAGGCTAGCGAGTACAATGAGCAGTTCTTC
- 13 TRBJ1-1 TRBV10-3 - CAISDRGDTEAFF TGTGCCATCAGTGATCGGGGGGACACTGAAGCTTTCTTT
- 12 TRBJ1-5 TRBV7-2 - CASAIPNQPQHF TGTGCCAGCGCGATTCCCAATCAGCCCCAGCATTTT
- 16 TRBJ2-7 TRBV30 - CAWSVYFVGVSYEQYF TGTGCCTGGAGTGTATATTTCGTCGGGGTCTCCTACGAGCAGTACTTC
- 14 TRBJ1-5 TRBV6-5 - CASKQGKDNQPQHF TGTGCCAGCAAGCAGGGGAAAGACAATCAGCCCCAGCATTTT
few 11 TRBJ2-1 TRBV6-5 TRBD1 CATRQGNEQFF TGTGCCACCCGACAGGGCAATGAGCAGTTCTTC
- 11 TRBJ1-1 TRBV19 - CASISNTEAFF TGTGCCAGTATATCCAACACTGAAGCTTTCTTT
- 13 TRBJ1-3 TRBV6-5 - CASAGASGNTIYF TGTGCCAGCGCGGGGGCCTCGGGAAACACCATATATTTT
once 14 TRBJ2-1 TRBV30 TRBD1 CAWSVLQGMDEQFF TGTGCCTGGAGTGTACTACAGGGGATGGATGAGCAGTTCTTC
- 11 TRBJ1-1 TRBV7-2 - CASSSTYEAFF TGTGCCAGCAGCTCAACCTATGAAGCTTTCTTT
- 14 TRBJ1-5 TRBV4-1 - CASSDAGRNQPQHF TGCGCCAGCAGTGATGCCGGGAGGAATCAGCCCCAGCATTTT
- 15 TRBJ1-2 TRBV5-1 TRBD1 CASSNGGTGAYGYTF TGCGCCAGCAGCAACGGTGGAACAGGGGCCTATGGCTACACCTTC
- 13 TRBJ2-1 TRBV3-1/TRBV3-2 - CASKGPQYNEQFF TGTGCCAGCAAGGGGCCACAATACAATGAGCAGTTCTTC
- 14 TRBJ1-4 TRBV19 - CASFPGFGDEKLFF TGTGCCAGTTTTCCGGGGTTCGGGGATGAAAAACTGTTTTTT
- 15 TRBJ2-5 TRBV9 - CASSVAAGFQETQYF TGTGCCAGCAGCGTAGCCGCAGGGTTCCAAGAGACCCAGTACTTC
- 16 TRBJ1-6 TRBV5-1 - CASSREGSSYNSPLHF TGCGCCAGCAGCCGGGAGGGGAGCTCCTATAATTCACCCCTCCACTTT
- 14 TRBJ2-2 TRBV13 - CASSLLHFTGELFF TGTGCCAGCAGCTTATTACATTTCACCGGGGAGCTGTTTTTT
- 15 TRBJ1-5 TRBV19 - CASSSRSYSNQPQHF TGTGCCAGTAGTTCCCGGTCATATAGCAATCAGCCCCAGCATTTT
- 12 TRBJ1-3 TRBV7-9 - CASSLLGNTIYF TGTGCCAGCAGCTTACTCGGAAACACCATATATTTT
- 12 TRBJ1-1 TRBV5-4 - CASSLRDTEAFF TGTGCCAGCAGCCTCCGGGACACTGAAGCTTTCTTT
- 16 TRBJ2-1 TRBV19 TRBD2 CASSIYGGGAPNEQFF TGTGCCAGTAGTATATACGGCGGGGGGGCGCCCAATGAGCAGTTCTTC
- 14 TRBJ1-2 TRBV5-1 - CASSLAGENYGYTF TGCGCCAGCAGCTTGGCGGGGGAGAACTATGGCTACACCTTC
- 13 TRBJ1-1 TRBV7-9 - CASSLVGNTEAFF TGTGCCAGCAGCTTAGTCGGGAACACTGAAGCTTTCTTT
- 18 TRBJ1-2 TRBV7-2 TRBD1 CASSLAQGQGADNYGYTF TGTGCCAGCAGCTTAGCGCAGGGACAGGGGGCTGATAACTATGGCTACACCTTC
- 15 TRBJ1-5 TRBV7-2 TRBD1 CASSSDRRSNQPQHF TGTGCCAGCAGCTCGGACAGGAGGAGCAATCAGCCCCAGCATTTT
many 12 TRBJ1-1 TRBV5-6 - CASSIGNTEAFF TGTGCCAGCAGTATCGGGAACACTGAAGCTTTCTTT
- 15 TRBJ1-2 TRBV4-2 - CASSITGMELNGYTF TGTGCCAGCAGCATAACAGGGATGGAATTAAATGGCTACACCTTC